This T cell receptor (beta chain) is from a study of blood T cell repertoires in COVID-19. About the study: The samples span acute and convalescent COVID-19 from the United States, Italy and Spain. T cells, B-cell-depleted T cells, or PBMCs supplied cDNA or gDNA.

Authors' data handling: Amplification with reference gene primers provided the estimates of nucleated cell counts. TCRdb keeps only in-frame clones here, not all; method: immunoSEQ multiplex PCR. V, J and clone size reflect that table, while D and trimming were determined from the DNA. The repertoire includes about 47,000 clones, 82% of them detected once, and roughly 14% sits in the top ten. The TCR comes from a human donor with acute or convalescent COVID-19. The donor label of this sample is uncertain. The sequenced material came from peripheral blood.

The CDR3 coding sequence is TGTGCCAGCAGGTTCTCCCCAGGGGGGCCCCAGCATTTT. Amino acid sequence: CASRFSPGGPQHF. This chain joins TRBV6-5 and TRBJ1-5; 7 bases map to TRBD1. The J segment lost 9 bases and the V segment lost 6 bases, leaving 8 bases of the junction unmatched. The germline V gene has CDR1 MNHEY and CDR2 SVGAGI. The CDR3 runs 13 residues.